These 14 T cell receptor beta chains were sequenced from one sample in a study of neoadjuvant anti-PD-1 for oral cavity cancer. Using immunoSEQ multiplex PCR, the repertoire was profiled, and TCRdb retains in-frame clones only, with some absent. This sample yields 9,500 to 10,000 clones, of which under 70% are seen a single time; around 4% belongs to the top ten. Noted time point: after neoadjuvant nivolumab, at surgical resection. The specimen was PBMCs, collected after nivolumab (anti-PD-1) treatment. These receptors were taken from a person aged 35-80 years with oral cavity squamous cell carcinoma.

This chain connects TRBV10-3 to TRBJ1-1, with TRBD1 as a possible D gene (5 bases). The CDR3 contains 16 residues. Germline loops: CDR1 ENHRY, CDR2 SYGVKD. The V end lost 2 bases, the J end lost 3 bases, and 16 bases lay between the germline ends. The CDR3 protein is CAISEPRAGSHTEAFF. In DNA form, the CDR3 reads TGTGCCATCAGTGAGCCAAGGGCAGGGTCACACACTGAAGCTTTCTTT.

V gene TRBV6-5 combines with J gene TRBJ1-6, with D unclear. Per germline, CDR1 MNHEY and CDR2 SVGAGI. V was shortened by 9 bases and J by 6 bases, with 15 bases between the two germline ends. This CDR3 is 14 amino acids long. In DNA, the CDR3 is TGTGCCAGTTCACGAGGGCCGGGTAATTCACCCCTCCACTTT. Encoded protein: CASSRGPGNSPLHF.

The J gene is TRBJ2-5, the V gene TRBV11-2; weak D call: TRBD2 (7 bases). This CDR3 is 14 amino acids long. V was cut by 7 bases and J by 5 bases, with 17 bases left in between. The germline CDR1 and CDR2 sequences are SGHAT and FQNNGV. The CDR3 coding sequence is TGTGCCAGCACCGACCGGCGGGGGCGGGAGACCCAGTACTTC. The encoded protein is CASTDRRGRETQYF.

The chain carries TRBV11-1 and TRBJ2-1; D gene unclear. With 2 bases removed from V and 4 bases from J, the gap between germline ends came to 12 bases. Germline V gives CDR1 SGHAT, CDR2 FQDESV (reference sequence). This CDR3 has 15 residues. The CDR3: CASSLSFDPYNEQFF. DNA of the CDR3: TGTGCCAGCAGCTTAAGTTTCGACCCGTACAATGAGCAGTTCTTC.

The chain carries TRBV5-4 and TRBJ1-5; a weak D match, TRBD1 (6 bases). The germline gives CDR1 SGHNT, CDR2 YYREEE (reference sequence). This CDR3 contains 13 residues. Trimming took 2 bases from V and 9 from J, leaving 12 bases between them. This chain's CDR3 is CASSLGQGMPQHF. The CDR3 nucleotides are TGTGCCAGCAGCTTAGGGCAGGGGATGCCCCAGCATTTT.

This clone was seen a few times. The genes are TRBV7-9 and TRBJ2-1, with 8 bases matching TRBD1. With 1 base clipped from V and 4 bases from J, the junction kept 6 bases outside the gene matches. This CDR3 spans 16 amino acids. Looked up from germline, CDR1 is SEHNR and CDR2 is FQNEAQ (reference sequence). CDR3 residues: CASSLGDRGGYNEQFF. In nucleotides, the CDR3 is TGTGCCAGCAGCTTAGGCGACAGGGGTGGATACAATGAGCAGTTCTTC.

This clone was counted only a few times. This chain uses TRBV2 with TRBJ1-5, with TRBD1 as a possible D gene (5 bases). The CDR3 has 14 amino acids. Germline CDR1 reads SNHLY; CDR2 reads FYNNEI. The ends were cut back, 5 bases at V and 3 bases at J, with 11 bases in the middle. In DNA form, the CDR3 reads TGTGCCAGCAGTTATGGGGACCTCAATCAGCCCCAGCATTTT. It encodes CASSYGDLNQPQHF. The variable domain in full, completed from reference TRBV2 and TRBJ1-5, reads EPEVTQTPSHQVTQMGQEVILRCVPISNHLYFYWYRQILGQKVEFLVSFYNNEISEKSEIFDDQFSVERPDGSNFTLKIRSTKLEDSAMYFCASSYGDLNQPQHFGDGTRLSIL.

The chain has TRBV5-6 and TRBJ1-2; D is possibly TRBD1 (5 bases). CDR3 length: 14 residues. The germline V and J ends were trimmed by 2 bases and 8 bases, with 16 bases remaining between them. Germline V lookup: CDR1 SGHDT, CDR2 YYEEEE. The DNA for the CDR3 is TGTGCCAGCAGCTTTAACAGAGCTCGGGGCGGCTACACCTTC. The encoded protein is CASSFNRARGGYTF.

The chain couples TRBV5-1 to TRBJ2-3; possibly TRBD2 for D (7 bases). The CDR3 extends over 16 amino acids. Trimming left V 4 bases short and J 7 bases short, with 22 bases between. The V gene's germline CDR1 is SGHRS and CDR2 YFSETQ. Here the CDR3 reads CASSPRVGGGMYTQYF. The CDR3 bases are TGCGCCAGCAGCCCCAGAGTTGGGGGGGGCATGTATACGCAGTATTTT.

V is TRBV19 and J is TRBJ1-2; the match to TRBD1 covers 10 bases. The length of the CDR3 is 13 residues. V was clipped by 8 bases and J by 4 bases; unmatched bases: 4. Germline values: CDR1 LNHDA, CDR2 SQIVND (reference sequence). The DNA of the CDR3 is TGTGCCAGTCGGACAGGGGGAACCTATGGCTACACCTTC. Amino acid sequence: CASRTGGTYGYTF.

The rearrangement uses TRBV2 and TRBJ1-6; no definite D call. With 4 bases removed from V and 9 bases from J, the gap between germline ends came to 16 bases. Germline CDR1 is SNHLY and CDR2 is FYNNEI. This CDR3 is built from 15 residues. CDR3 loop: CASSGSLDGVSPLHF. CDR3 nucleotides: TGTGCCAGCAGTGGATCCCTTGACGGGGTTTCACCCCTCCACTTT.

The V call is TRBV19, the J call TRBJ1-1, with D uncertain. CDR3 length: 11 residues. Trimming shortened V by 6 bases and J by 7 bases, and 9 bases separated the two germline ends. Per the germline V gene, CDR1 is LNHDA and CDR2 is SQIVND (reference sequence). In DNA, the CDR3 is TGTGCCAGTAGCCATATCAGTGAAGCTTTCTTT. Translated, it gives CASSHISEAFF.

The chain is built from TRBV2 and TRBJ2-7; the D is unclear. CDR3 length: 14 residues. Germline V gene lookup returns CDR1 SNHLY and CDR2 FYNNEI. V dropped 3 bases and J dropped 5 bases, with 14 bases sitting between them. CDR3: CASSDSALFHEQYF. CDR3 sequence (DNA): TGTGCCAGCAGTGACAGTGCTCTATTCCACGAGCAGTACTTC.

This clone was counted a single time. V and J are TRBV18 and TRBJ2-1, with D possibly matching TRBD1 (10 bases). The CDR3 has 18 amino acids. Germline CDR1 reads KGHSH; CDR2 reads LQKENI. Trimming cost V 4 bases and J 7 bases, with 26 bases left between them. Here the CDR3 DNA reads TGTGCCAGCTCACGACAGGGGGCTGGTAGCGGGAGAGGAAATGAGCAGTTCTTC. Its translation: CASSRQGAGSGRGNEQFF. Based on the CDR3 plus reference TRBV18 and TRBJ2-1, the full variable domain is NAGVMQNPRHLVRRRGQEARLRCSPMKGHSHVYWYRQLPEEGLKFMVYLQKENIIDESGMPKERFSAEFPKEGPSILRIQQVVRGDSAAYFCASSRQGAGSGRGNEQFFGPGTRLTVL.